The T cell receptor (beta chain) under discussion was sequenced for a study of blood T cell repertoires in COVID-19 (dated by TCRdb to 2020 to 2022). For context, the study as a whole: The collaborator samples originated in the United States, Italy and Spain and spanned the acute and convalescent phases of COVID-19. A de-identified subject ID, COVID-19 status, age in years and sex were almost always included in the sample metadata. The samples were drawn from two sources: the first 160 participants of the ongoing ImmuneRACE study, and 1,200 or so subjects contributed by 6 global collaborators. The material from the prospective study consisted of cDNA or gDNA derived from T cells, B-cell-depleted T cells, or PBMCs. Where available, HLA class I and class II types were taken from metadata supplied by the sample provider and were not determined by assay-based typing. The repertoires were made available in a free public database intended to serve as a resource for research on the immune response to SARS-CoV-2. The dataset comprised deeply sampled blood TCRbeta repertoires from subjects exposed to, actively infected with, or recovered from COVID-19. Study-wide findings and limitations: The amount of clinical and demographic metadata varied by source and participant and was provided uncurated.

The sample holds one count of this clone. There is no known antigen for this receptor. No base qualities exist here, and no much larger clone lies one base off it. TCRbeta CDR3 regions were amplified from genomic DNA using the immunoSEQ Assay, a bias-controlled multiplex PCR. Per the authors' processing: Nucleated cell counts per sample were estimated from amplification of reference gene primers within the assay. To quantify the absolute abundance of each unique TCRbeta CDR3 rearrangement, sequence reads were collapsed and filtered. For each sample, productive Simpson clonality was calculated by taking the square root of Simpson's diversity index across productive rearrangements. The table was pulled from immuneACCESS by TCRdb, which kept in-frame rearrangements only. Such tables lose some clones; where checked, under half of the loss comes from unresolved V genes, and the rest has no known cause. That table is the source of V, J and clone size, and D and trimming were worked out from the DNA. In all, the sample holds 250,000 to 400,000 clones, and roughly 90% of those were seen once. Clones ranked in the top ten supply 2.5% to 3.5% of the sample.

At one collaborating source in Seattle, patients were enrolled during active infection and were followed longitudinally through the course of disease. Whole blood was collected in K2EDTA tubes by collaborating institutions according to the institutions' own protocols. For TCRbeta analysis, collaborator samples were shipped as frozen whole blood, as isolated PBMCs, or as DNA extracted from either sample type. Including the terminal cysteine and phenylalanine, the CDR3 comprises 13 residues. Only CDR3 DNA remains: 39 bases, in frame from the first base. CDR1 is given as DFQATT and CDR2 as SNEGSKA, both from the germline V gene (reference sequence). The junction shows trimming of 3 bases on V and 5 bases on J, plus 13 bases between the germline ends.

This sequence originates from a woman aged 25 to 39 with COVID-19, enrolled during active disease. Sequences were obtained from peripheral blood. The chain was built from TRBV20-1 and TRBJ1-1; TRBD1 is a possible D gene, resting on 6 matching bases. The CDR3 sequence is CSASMEGGTEAFF. The sequence in DNA is TGCAGTGCTAGTATGGAGGGGGGGACTGAAGCTTTCTTT.